What follows is one T cell receptor (beta chain) and its context. Naive CD8 isolation took CD45RO-negative cells positively selected for CCR7 and excluded terminally differentiated effector memory CD45RA+ cells. This specimen belongs to a study of shared clonotypes between healthy human individuals. Only in-frame clones appear in the TCRdb table, and some are missing; sequencing was by immunoSEQ multiplex PCR. The data contain some 2 million clones, just under 95% of them singletons. This TCR derives from a man younger than 35 in good health. The sample taken for sequencing was naive CD8+ T cells sorted from blood.

The CDR3 coding sequence is TGTGCCAGCAGACACAGGGCCAGCTATGGCTACACCTTC. As protein: CASRHRASYGYTF. The rearrangement uses TRBV11-3 and TRBJ1-2, with D perhaps TRBD1 (6 bases). CDR1 and CDR2 from the germline V gene are SGHNT and YENEEA. The CDR3 spans 13 residues. Trimming took off 6 bases at V and 4 bases at J, with 12 bases between the two ends.